These 31 T cell receptor beta chains originate from one sample sequenced in a study of beta chain features in type 1 diabetes. Study-level points and caveats: Among all four CD4+ subsets, Type 1 diabetes patients had TCRB CDR3s that were moderately but significantly shorter.

Their antigens are not known. Sequencing targeted expressed TCRB transcripts, as all isolated RNA had been reverse transcribed. Assay: immunoSEQ multiplex PCR; the TCRdb copy retains only in-frame clones and omits some. Of about 25,000 clones listed, about 70% are singletons. The sequencing input was stem cell memory CD4+ T cells from blood. The receptors come from a woman aged 40 to 50 with type 1 diabetes.

This clone was seen a few times. The chain recombines TRBV7-3 with TRBJ2-1; 7 bases match TRBD1. CDR1 is SGHTA, CDR2 FQGTGA, per germline. This CDR3 spans 16 amino acids. V dropped 5 bases and J dropped 0; count of bases not matched to a gene: 7. Written as DNA, the CDR3 is TGTGCCAGCAGCCCACAGGGGCCTAGCTCCTACAATGAGCAGTTCTTC. It specifies CASSPQGPSSYNEQFF. Supplemented by reference TRBV7-3 and TRBJ2-1, the full variable domain reads GAGVSQTPSNKVTEKGKYVELRCDPISGHTALYWYRQSLGQGPEFLIYFQGTGAADDSGLPNDRFFAVRPEGSVSTLKIQRTERGDSAVYLCASSPQGPSSYNEQFFGPGTRLTVL.

This clone was observed once. This CDR3 is CASSQAASGRGEQYF. CDR3 coding DNA: TGTGCCAGCAGCCAAGCGGCGAGCGGGAGAGGGGAGCAGTACTTC. The gene calls are TRBV4-2 and TRBJ2-7; 8 nucleotides match TRBD2. With 1 base clipped from V and 7 bases from J, the junction kept 9 bases outside the gene matches. This CDR3 has 15 amino acids. Looked up from germline, CDR1 is LGHNA and CDR2 is YNFKEQ.

This clone was seen a handful of times. The chain links TRBV9 to TRBJ1-2; D unclear. V was cut by 0 bases and J by 7 bases, with 10 bases left in between. The CDR3 is 13 residues long. Looked up from germline, CDR1 is SGDLS and CDR2 is YYNGEE. The chain's CDR3 is CASSVVENGGYTF. As DNA, the CDR3 is TGTGCCAGCAGCGTAGTAGAGAACGGTGGCTACACCTTC.

This clone was seen a few times. The chain has TRBV5-1 and TRBJ2-2, with unresolved D. Trimming removed 1 base at V and 4 bases at J, with 17 bases between. Looked up from germline, CDR1 is SGHRS and CDR2 is YFSETQ. This CDR3 comprises 17 residues. The CDR3 nucleotides are TGCGCCAGCAGCTTGTATAATAAGGCAGGCAGCACCGGGGAGCTGTTTTTT. As protein: CASSLYNKAGSTGELFF.

V and J are TRBV7-9 and TRBJ1-1; unclear D gene. This CDR3 is 15 amino acids long. Germline V gene sequence: CDR1 SEHNR, CDR2 FQNEAQ (reference sequence). The ends were cut back, 4 bases at V and 5 bases at J, with 17 bases in the middle. The CDR3 sequence: CASSYLRVGGTEAFF. The CDR3, as DNA: TGTGCCAGCAGCTACCTCCGTGTAGGCGGAACTGAAGCTTTCTTT. Using reference TRBV7-9 and TRBJ1-1 for the parts outside the CDR3, the full variable domain is DTGVSQNPRHKITKRGQNVTFRCDPISEHNRLYWYRQTLGQGPEFLTYFQNEAQLEKSRLLSDRFSAERPKGSFSTLEIQRTEQGDSAMYLCASSYLRVGGTEAFFGQGTRLTVV.

This clone has a handful of counts. The J gene is TRBJ2-6, the V gene TRBV19; TRBD1 might be the D (6 bases). Germline V gene sequence: CDR1 LNHDA, CDR2 SQIVND (reference sequence). This CDR3 comprises 15 residues. V lost 10 bases and J 0 bases, leaving 13 bases between the germline ends. CDR3: CAIADRSSGANVLTF. The CDR3 nucleotides are TGTGCCATTGCCGACAGGAGCTCTGGGGCCAACGTCCTGACTTTC.

The CDR3 DNA is TGTGCCAGCTCACCAAACCCAGTCGCCCAAGAGACCCAGTACTTC. This gives the protein CASSPNPVAQETQYF. The chain recombines TRBV18 with TRBJ2-5; unclear D gene. Germline V CDR1 and CDR2: KGHSH, LQKENI. V lost 2 bases and J 1 base, leaving 11 bases between the germline ends. The CDR3 contains 15 residues.

This clone was counted only a few times. The chain uses TRBV28 and TRBJ1-2, with unresolved D. From germline, CDR1 is MDHEN and CDR2 SYDVKM. CDR3 length: 14 amino acids. V dropped 3 bases and J dropped 2 bases, with 10 bases sitting between them. The CDR3 sequence: CASSFPGGNYGYTF. The CDR3 DNA sequence: TGTGCCAGCAGTTTTCCGGGAGGGAACTATGGCTACACCTTC.

The rearrangement links TRBV28 to TRBJ2-7; the D gene is possibly TRBD2 (5 bases). The CDR3 contains 14 residues. Germline V gene sequence: CDR1 MDHEN, CDR2 SYDVKM. The germline V and J ends were trimmed by 10 bases and 3 bases, with 19 bases remaining between them. The CDR3 region has the DNA TGTGCCACAGTGCGGGCCTTAGGGATCTACGAGCAGTACTTC. This encodes CATVRALGIYEQYF.

The chain links TRBV18 to TRBJ2-5; no clear D. Germline values: CDR1 KGHSH, CDR2 LQKENI. V lost 2 bases and J 2 bases, leaving 6 bases between the germline ends. This CDR3 comprises 13 residues. In DNA, the CDR3 is TGTGCCAGCTCACCAAGAGAGCAAGAGACCCAGTACTTC. It codes for CASSPREQETQYF.

The chain combines TRBV5-1 with TRBJ1-1; tentative D call: TRBD1 (6 bases). V lost 0 bases to trimming and J lost 1 base, with 10 bases between them. The CDR3 loop spans 15 amino acids. Germline CDR1 SGHRS, CDR2 YFSETQ. The CDR3 DNA sequence: TGCGCCAGCAGCTTGGTTGCAGGGGAGAACACTGAAGCTTTCTTT. Amino acids: CASSLVAGENTEAFF.

This sequence joins TRBV4-2 and TRBJ1-1, with D perhaps matching TRBD1 (5 bases). The CDR3 loop spans 16 amino acids. The germline V and J ends were trimmed by 1 base and 4 bases, with 16 bases remaining between them. Germline-derived CDR1 and CDR2 are LGHNA and YNFKEQ. The CDR3 loop reads CASSQGVGRVATEAFF. Here the CDR3 DNA reads TGTGCCAGCAGCCAAGGAGTGGGCAGGGTGGCCACTGAAGCTTTCTTT.

This clone was seen only a few times. The chain joins TRBV18 to TRBJ1-1, with D possibly matching TRBD1 (6 bases). The CDR3 runs to 13 residues. Per the germline V gene, CDR1 is KGHSH and CDR2 is LQKENI. The V end lost 3 bases, the J end lost 7 bases, and 12 bases lay between the germline ends. CDR3 amino acids: CASSPRTVGEAFF. Written as DNA, the CDR3 is TGTGCCAGCTCACCCCGGACAGTCGGTGAAGCTTTCTTT.

This sequence joins TRBV9 and TRBJ2-3; TRBD1 matches 8 bases. Germline CDR1 SGDLS, CDR2 YYNGEE. With 7 bases clipped from V and 5 bases from J, the junction kept 9 bases outside the gene matches. The CDR3 is 14 amino acids. The DNA of the CDR3 is TGTGCCAGCGGTGAGACAGGGGAGGTAGATACGCAGTATTTT. Amino acid sequence: CASGETGEVDTQYF.

The rearrangement joins TRBV5-1 to TRBJ2-4; D might be TRBD2 (6 bases). CDR3 length: 14 residues. Germline V gene data show CDR1 as SGHRS and CDR2 as YFSETQ. The V gene lost 2 bases and the J gene lost 9 bases, with 15 bases spanning the gap. CDR3 sequence reads: CASSFGTESRIQYF. For the CDR3, the DNA is TGCGCCAGCAGCTTCGGGACTGAGAGTCGCATTCAGTACTTC.

The rearrangement joins TRBV28 to TRBJ2-2; 11 bases are shared with TRBD1. V shed 3 bases, J shed 5 bases, and the junction held 5 bases outside the gene matches. CDR1 and CDR2 from the germline V gene are MDHEN and SYDVKM. The CDR3 has 16 amino acids. DNA of the CDR3: TGTGCCAGCAGTTTCGGGACAGGGGGTAGGACCGGGGAGCTGTTTTTT. Translating it yields CASSFGTGGRTGELFF.

This clone was seen more than once but under ten times. This rearrangement joins TRBV7-2 to TRBJ2-5, with 11 bases fitting TRBD2. The ends lost 3 bases at V and 3 bases at J; junction bases unmatched: 3. CDR1 and CDR2 (germline): SGHTA, FQGNSA. This CDR3 region has 15 residues. The CDR3 here is CASSFGLAGKETQYF. The CDR3 bases are TGTGCCAGCAGCTTCGGACTAGCGGGTAAAGAGACCCAGTACTTC.

This chain connects TRBV29-1 to TRBJ2-5; 11 nucleotides agree with TRBD1. The CDR3 runs 13 residues. In germline, CDR1 is SQVTM, CDR2 ANQGSEA. V was pared by 5 bases and J by 4 bases, with 3 bases of the junction left unmatched. The CDR3 sequence: CSVSGTGGETQYF. The CDR3 coding sequence is TGCAGCGTTTCAGGGACAGGGGGAGAGACCCAGTACTTC.

The V gene is TRBV28, the J gene TRBJ1-4; tentative D call: TRBD1 (6 bases). V lost 2 bases and J 1 base, leaving 14 bases between the germline ends. The germline gives CDR1 MDHEN, CDR2 SYDVKM. This CDR3 is built from 17 residues. Written as DNA, the CDR3 is TGTGCCAGCAGTTTACCCCCCAGGGGCGGAACTAATGAAAAACTGTTTTTT. It codes for CASSLPPRGGTNEKLFF. The whole variable domain, remainder taken from reference TRBV28 and TRBJ1-4, is DVKVTQSSRYLVKRTGEKVFLECVQDMDHENMFWYRQDPGLGLRLIYFSYDVKMKEKGDIPEGYSVSREKKERFSLILESASTNQTSMYLCASSLPPRGGTNEKLFFGSGTQLSVL.

The gene calls are TRBV6-1 and TRBJ2-5, with D perhaps matching TRBD2 (6 bases). Germline CDR1 reads MNHNS; CDR2 reads SASEGT. V shed 6 bases and J shed 6 bases, with 17 bases lying between them. The CDR3 is 14 amino acids. Here the CDR3 reads CASREGLGTQTQYF. CDR3 coding DNA: TGTGCCAGCAGGGAGGGTTTGGGTACCCAGACCCAGTACTTC.

This clone came up once. The CDR3 nucleotides are TGTGCCAGCAGCTTAGGCGCAGGGGGAGTAAATTCACCCCTCCACTTT. Encoded protein: CASSLGAGGVNSPLHF. V gene TRBV7-6 combines with J gene TRBJ1-6, with 7 bases identical to TRBD1. This CDR3 is 16 amino acids long. Germline V lookup: CDR1 SGHVS, CDR2 FNYEAQ. J lost 7 bases, V lost 1 base, and 7 bases had no gene match.

The genes are TRBV5-6 and TRBJ2-1, with D tentatively TRBD2 (6 bases). Germline lookup yields CDR1 SGHDT and CDR2 YYEEEE. Trimming stripped 0 bases from V and 6 bases from J, with 10 bases between. The CDR3 runs to 14 residues. The chain's CDR3 is CASSLGAGSNEQFF. The CDR3, as DNA: TGTGCCAGCAGCTTGGGGGCGGGGAGCAATGAGCAGTTCTTC.

In this sample, this clone turned up a few times. The V call is TRBV30, the J call TRBJ1-3, with D possibly being TRBD1 (6 bases). CDR1 GTSNPN and CDR2 SVGIG come from the germline V gene (reference sequence). CDR3 length equals 14 residues. V lost 7 bases and J lost 0, with 13 bases in between. The CDR3 region is CAYREFSSGNTIYF. CDR3 nucleotide sequence: TGTGCCTACAGGGAATTCAGCTCTGGAAACACCATATATTTT.

The chain recombines TRBV6-1 with TRBJ2-5; 8 bases are shared with TRBD1. Trimming took 8 bases from V and 10 from J; bases not matched to a gene: 3. Germline lookup yields CDR1 MNHNS and CDR2 SASEGT. CDR3 length equals 10 residues. The CDR3 bases are TGTGCCAGCGAGACAGGGGACCAGTACTTC. Amino acids: CASETGDQYF.

This clone was picked up one time. V usage is TRBV7-2 and J usage is TRBJ2-7; 8 bases map to TRBD2. Trimming at V came to 4 bases and at J to 1 base, leaving 6 bases not matched to a gene. The V gene's germline CDR1 is SGHTA and CDR2 FQGNSA. The CDR3 length is 15 residues. CDR3 amino acids: CASSYSGTNSYEQYF. The DNA for the CDR3 is TGTGCCAGCAGCTATAGCGGGACGAATTCCTACGAGCAGTACTTC. The complete variable domain, with remaining parts taken from reference TRBV7-2 and TRBJ2-7, reads GAGVSQSPSNKVTEKGKDVELRCDPISGHTALYWYRQSLGQGLEFLIYFQGNSAPDKSGLPSDRFSAERTGGSVSTLTIQRTQQEDSAVYLCASSYSGTNSYEQYFGPGTRLTVT.

J is TRBJ2-5 and V is TRBV18; 7 nucleotides match TRBD1. V dropped 3 bases and J dropped 2; count of bases not matched to a gene: 9. Germline CDR1 reads KGHSH; CDR2 reads LQKENI. This CDR3 is built from 16 residues. The CDR3 DNA reads TGTGCCAGCTCACCGCTCGGGACAGCACCTCAAGAGACCCAGTACTTC. Its translation: CASSPLGTAPQETQYF.

The chain employs TRBV5-5 and TRBJ2-5, with 8 bases aligning to TRBD1. The tail of the sequence fits TRBJ2-7 better, so the J call may be wrong. The CDR3 consists of 13 residues. Per germline, CDR1 SGHKS and CDR2 YYEKEE (reference sequence). The CDR3: CASSPDRAYEQYF. CDR3 bases: TGTGCCAGCAGCCCGGACAGGGCGTACGAGCAGTACTTC.

The chain joins TRBV5-4 to TRBJ2-5, with D possibly TRBD2 on 6 matching bases. This CDR3 has 14 amino acids. Between the trimmed V and J ends, which lost 1 base and 2 bases, there was a span of 9 bases. Looked up from germline, CDR1 is SGHNT and CDR2 is YYREEE (reference sequence). The CDR3 sequence: CASSLPGLQETQYF. The CDR3 DNA follows: TGTGCCAGCAGCTTGCCAGGACTACAAGAGACCCAGTACTTC. Together with reference TRBV5-4 and TRBJ2-5, the CDR3 gives the full variable domain: ETGVTQSPTHLIKTRGQQVTLRCSSQSGHNTVSWYQQALGQGPQFIFQYYREEENGRGNFPPRFSGLQFPNYSSELNVNALELDDSALYLCASSLPGLQETQYFGPGTRLLVL.

This chain joins TRBV30 and TRBJ2-1; no firm D call. This CDR3 region has 16 residues. Germline CDR1 reads GTSNPN; CDR2 reads SVGIG (reference sequence). The V end was cut by 4 bases, the J end by 0 bases, with 16 bases between. The CDR3 coding sequence is TGTGCCTGGATTTTTAACTGGGCGAGCTCCTACAATGAGCAGTTCTTC. Translated: CAWIFNWASSYNEQFF.

This clone showed up just a few times. The chain has TRBV15 and TRBJ2-2; a weak D match, TRBD2 (6 bases). Germline CDR1 and CDR2: LNHNV and YYDKDF (reference sequence). Trimming shortened V by 1 base and J by 6 bases, and 15 bases separated the two germline ends. The length of the CDR3 is 16 residues. The CDR3: CATSRGGGGSAGELFF. DNA of the CDR3: TGTGCCACCAGCAGAGGAGGAGGAGGGAGTGCCGGGGAGCTGTTTTTT.

This chain joins TRBV7-2 and TRBJ2-5; the match to TRBD1 covers 11 bases. This CDR3 has 15 amino acids. Germline assignment: CDR1 SGHTA and CDR2 FQGNSA. V trimming: 4 bases; J trimming: 4 bases; junction bases outside the gene matches: 5. The CDR3 here is CASSSGQGVGETQYF. The DNA for the CDR3 is TGTGCCAGCAGCTCGGGACAGGGGGTTGGAGAGACCCAGTACTTC.